These T cell receptor beta chains were read from a single sample in a study of T-cell memory formation after mild COVID-19. TCRdb passed the 5' RACE reads through MiXCR, listing each CDR3 protein once. The data show some 100,000 distinct CDR3 sequences, roughly 11% seen once. The source material was PBMCs or a T cell subset sorted from them (not recorded which). The origin of the receptors is a man younger than 35 who had mild COVID-19 (a few samples of this study predate the infection). Cell type and time point are not known. Each CDR3 is given without its conserved first and last residue. The D gene is left open where the match is weak.

d_gene	v_gene	j_gene	CDR3aa
TRBD2	TRBV4-1	TRBJ2-5	ASSLGTTWETQY
-	TRBV27	TRBJ1-1	ASSLQGRLTEAF
-	TRBV3-1	TRBJ2-1	ASHSGGRSYNEQF
-	TRBV6-5	TRBJ2-3	ASSYSSDGWSTDTQC
-	TRBV29-1	TRBJ2-6	SVGAPQGSGANVLT
TRBD2	TRBV6-5	TRBJ2-1	ASSLLAGQPSSYNEQF
TRBD1	TRBV6-5	TRBJ1-2	ASSLTGNNYGYT
-	TRBV7-9	TRBJ1-3	ASSLPLAEGNTIY
-	TRBV10-2	TRBJ2-7	ASRPFGLAAYEQY
TRBD1	TRBV11-2	TRBJ1-1	ASSHRQTGDDTEAF
-	TRBV29-1	TRBJ2-1	SVEDPTRNEQF
-	TRBV28	TRBJ2-2	ASARIRVNTGELF
TRBD2	TRBV7-9	TRBJ2-1	ASSSSGGYNEQF
TRBD1	TRBV18	TRBJ2-3	ASSPPPDRVQSDTQY
-	TRBV5-6	TRBJ1-1	ASSFGTGLTEAF
-	TRBV7-9	TRBJ2-3	ASSYGPGDTQY
-	TRBV6-6	TRBJ1-1	ASSYSTAEAF
-	TRBV12-3/TRBV12-4	TRBJ1-2	ASSLLHYGYT
-	TRBV29-1	TRBJ1-1	SVEVSWGYTEAF
-	TRBV7-9	TRBJ1-5	ASSSPNQPQH
-	TRBV11-2	TRBJ2-3	ASSILAKGPPDTQY
-	TRBV4-3	TRBJ1-6	ASSQDRGRGSPLH
-	TRBV6-5	TRBJ2-3	ASNRGTDTQY
-	TRBV29-1	TRBJ2-2	SVETANTGELF
-	TRBV12-5	TRBJ2-3	ASGFGSESESTDTQY
-	TRBV7-2	TRBJ1-4	ASSPEFPGPNVGKLF
-	TRBV7-2	TRBJ2-7	ASSLFIGMPTYEQY
-	TRBV6-6	TRBJ2-1	ASSPSNEQF
TRBD1	TRBV7-2	TRBJ1-2	ASSSTGPTGVNGYT
TRBD1	TRBV27	TRBJ2-7	ASRAWTGVNEQY
TRBD2	TRBV11-2	TRBJ2-7	ASSLLAGPSYEQY
-	TRBV2	TRBJ2-1	ASSVTGNSYNEQF